The present entry profiles one T cell receptor (beta chain) with its context. The data belong to a study of blood T cells in healthy people across ages. The CDR3 totals 13 residues. Trimming cost V 3 bases and J 11 bases, with 16 bases left between them. The authors ran a second PCR of about 7 to 11 cycles using a sample-barcoded 5' primer and a J-beta primer mix. All cDNA molecules were each tagged by a template-switch adaptor with 12 random nucleotides. In TCRdb, the 5' RACE reads were re-called with MiXCR into one record per CDR3 protein. The table shows approximately 800,000 distinct CDR3 sequences, with roughly 35% occurring only once.

The chain has TRBV12-3 or TRBV12-4 and TRBJ2-5; no reliable D call. The specimen sequenced was blood. This TCR was sampled from a man between 18 and 29 years old in good health. The CDR3 here is CASSFNGNNEQYF. In nucleotides, the CDR3 is TGTGCCAGCAGTTTCAACGGTAACAATGAGCAGTACTTC.